Below are 32 T cell receptor beta chains sequenced from a single sample in a study of blood T cell repertoires in COVID-19. Clones were read by immunoSEQ multiplex PCR, and TCRdb kept only the in-frame ones, dropping some. The table includes roughly 150,000 clones, roughly 90% detected once. Sequences were obtained from peripheral blood. These receptors came from a man aged 18 to 29 with acute or convalescent COVID-19.

The V gene is TRBV12-2, the J gene TRBJ2-3; no check of the table's D call, TRBD1, against the DNA was made. TRBV12-2 is a known pseudogene. CDR3 length: 17 amino acids. The CDR3: CASRPRTGATSTDTQYF. As DNA, the CDR3 is TGTGCAAGTCGCCCCCGGACAGGGGCCACTAGCACAGATACGCAGTATTTT.

This clone was seen only once. V is TRBV25-1 and J is TRBJ1-1; D is ambiguous. The CDR3 length is 13 residues. V was trimmed by 3 bases and J by 8 bases, leaving 13 bases between them. Germline V gene data show CDR1 as MGHDK and CDR2 as SYGVNS. The CDR3 reads CASSDPGLPEAFF. CDR3 nucleotides: TGTGCCAGCAGTGACCCTGGGCTCCCGGAAGCTTTCTTT.

The gene calls are TRBV14 and TRBJ1-2, with 7 bases matching TRBD1. The CDR3 consists of 16 residues. V gave up 4 bases and J gave up 7 bases; unmatched junction bases: 15. Germline CDR1 reads SGHDN; CDR2 reads FVKESK. CDR3 loop: CASSLTDRYYDRGYTF. Written as DNA, the CDR3 is TGTGCCAGCAGCCTAACGGACAGGTATTATGATCGTGGCTACACCTTC.

The V call is TRBV27, the J call TRBJ2-7, with TRBD1 matching 9 bases. V shed 6 bases, J shed 0 bases, and the junction held 6 bases outside the gene matches. Germline values: CDR1 MNHEY, CDR2 SMNVEV (reference sequence). The CDR3 consists of 15 residues. The CDR3 is CASSLTGGPSYEQYF. Written as DNA, the CDR3 is TGTGCCAGCAGCCTGACAGGGGGTCCCTCCTACGAGCAGTACTTC.

The count of this clone is one. The genes are TRBV12-5 and TRBJ2-1; 11 nucleotides line up with TRBD1. CDR1 LGHNT and CDR2 FRNRAP come from the germline V gene. Trimming cost V 10 bases and J 0 bases; bases outside gene matches: 17. The CDR3 is made up of 19 amino acids. CDR3 sequence: CATYPDRGRMGSSYNEQFF. In DNA, the CDR3 is TGTGCTACCTACCCGGACAGGGGGCGGATGGGGAGCTCCTACAATGAGCAGTTCTTC.

This CDR3 is CATSLPGGASGQFEQFF. The CDR3 nucleotides are TGTGCCACCAGTCTCCCCGGGGGGGCTAGCGGTCAATTTGAGCAGTTCTTC. The J gene is TRBJ2-1, the V gene TRBV24-1; 8 bases fit TRBD2. V dropped 6 bases and J dropped 9; count of bases not matched to a gene: 18. Germline-derived CDR1 and CDR2 are KGHDR and SFDVKD. This CDR3 is 17 amino acids long.

The chain uses TRBV11-2 and TRBJ2-1; no reliable D call. Germline-derived CDR1 and CDR2 are SGHAT and FQNNGV. The CDR3 totals 12 residues. V lost 2 bases to trimming and J lost 15 bases, with 14 bases between them. The CDR3 loop is CASSLPYPPVFF. CDR3 in DNA: TGTGCCAGCAGCTTACCCTACCCCCCGGTGTTCTTC.

This clone was picked up a small number of times. The chain couples TRBV4-1 to TRBJ1-2; the D is unclear. V was cut by 1 base and J by 3 bases, with 9 bases left in between. The CDR3 consists of 14 residues. Germline V gene data show CDR1 as MGHRA and CDR2 as YSYEKL. CDR3 residues: CASSQVPGDYGYTF. The CDR3 nucleotides are TGCGCCAGCAGCCAAGTGCCCGGGGACTATGGCTACACCTTC.

This chain joins TRBV2 and TRBJ1-1; 9 bases map to TRBD1. This CDR3 contains 14 residues. V shed 8 bases, J shed 5 bases, and the junction held 9 bases outside the gene matches. The germline gives CDR1 SNHLY, CDR2 FYNNEI. Here the CDR3 DNA reads TGTGCCAGCGACCTAAACAGGGGGCAAACTGAAGCTTTCTTT. Its translation: CASDLNRGQTEAFF.

The V call is TRBV28, the J call TRBJ2-7; 8 bases are a match to TRBD1. With 6 bases clipped from V and 0 bases from J, the junction kept 7 bases outside the gene matches. The germline gives CDR1 MDHEN, CDR2 SYDVKM. The CDR3 loop spans 15 amino acids. The CDR3 sequence is CASRQDRGGSYEQYF. For the CDR3, the DNA is TGTGCCAGCAGACAAGACAGGGGCGGCTCCTACGAGCAGTACTTC. The complete variable domain, with remaining parts taken from reference TRBV28 and TRBJ2-7, reads DVKVTQSSRYLVKRTGEKVFLECVQDMDHENMFWYRQDPGLGLRLIYFSYDVKMKEKGDIPEGYSVSREKKERFSLILESASTNQTSMYLCASRQDRGGSYEQYFGPGTRLTVT.

V usage is TRBV5-1 and J usage is TRBJ1-1; D remains ambiguous. Germline-derived CDR1 and CDR2 are SGHRS and YFSETQ. The V and J ends lost 5 bases and 1 base respectively, with 18 bases between them. The CDR3 extends over 16 amino acids. The CDR3 is CASRPLLTVENTEAFF. As DNA, the CDR3 is TGCGCCAGCAGACCCCTCCTAACAGTGGAGAACACTGAAGCTTTCTTT.

This chain links TRBV18 with TRBJ2-7; no reliable D call. Trimming shortened V by 3 bases and J by 3 bases, and 12 bases separated the two germline ends. Germline lookup yields CDR1 KGHSH and CDR2 LQKENI. The CDR3 covers 14 residues. DNA for the CDR3: TGTGCCAGCTCACCCCCGGGTACTTACTACGAGCAGTACTTC. Amino acids: CASSPPGTYYEQYF.

The chain joins TRBV27 to TRBJ1-2; tentatively, D is TRBD1 (5 bases). This CDR3 has 15 residues. Trimming cost V 2 bases and J 4 bases, with 14 bases left between them. Germline assignment: CDR1 MNHEY and CDR2 SMNVEV (reference sequence). The CDR3 loop reads CASSLRAGQGYGYTF. CDR3 sequence (DNA): TGTGCCAGCAGTTTAAGGGCAGGGCAGGGCTATGGCTACACCTTC.

The J gene is TRBJ2-7, the V gene TRBV7-9; D might be TRBD1 (6 bases). The CDR3 contains 16 residues. Germline assignment: CDR1 SEHNR and CDR2 FQNEAQ (reference sequence). V was pared by 7 bases and J by 0 bases, with 19 bases between. The CDR3 reads CASTMARGGSSYEQYF. CDR3 DNA: TGTGCCAGCACCATGGCACGAGGGGGATCCTCCTACGAGCAGTACTTC.

The chain couples TRBV27 to TRBJ2-7, with D unresolved. The CDR3 extends over 14 amino acids. Trimming stripped 4 bases from V and 4 bases from J, with 14 bases between. Per germline, CDR1 MNHEY and CDR2 SMNVEV (reference sequence). CDR3 DNA sequence: TGTGCCAGCAGTTCCCTTCCTCTCAGGTACGAGCAGTACTTC. Protein: CASSSLPLRYEQYF.

This clone appeared once. The CDR3 protein is CASSLGGQGGLSGNTIYF. The CDR3, as DNA: TGCGCCAGCAGCTTGGGAGGACAGGGCGGACTCTCTGGAAACACCATATATTTT. J is TRBJ1-3 and V is TRBV5-1; 8 bases agree with TRBD1. Germline CDR1 SGHRS, CDR2 YFSETQ. J was trimmed by 0 bases and V by 0 bases; bases with no gene match: 8. This CDR3 is built from 18 residues.

The CDR3 DNA sequence: TGCGCCAGCAGCTTGGCTCTGGGCCGAGCCCTGGAGCTGTTTTTT. Amino acid sequence: CASSLALGRALELFF. The rearrangement links TRBV5-1 to TRBJ2-2; D not certain. This CDR3 is 15 amino acids long. The V and J ends lost 0 bases and 10 bases respectively, with 16 bases between them. The germline V gene encodes CDR1 SGHRS and CDR2 YFSETQ.

J is TRBJ1-1 and V is TRBV20-1; no reliable D call. V dropped 3 bases and J dropped 5 bases, with 7 bases sitting between them. Germline assignment: CDR1 DFQATT and CDR2 SNEGSKA (reference sequence). The length of the CDR3 is 11 residues. The CDR3 coding sequence is TGCAGTGCTAGTCTGTCGACTGAAGCTTTCTTT. This gives the protein CSASLSTEAFF.

V gene TRBV5-4 combines with J gene TRBJ1-1; TRBD1 aligns across 8 bases. V trimming: 5 bases; J trimming: 1 base; junction bases outside the gene matches: 4. The CDR3 is made up of 14 amino acids. CDR1 SGHNT and CDR2 YYREEE come from the germline V gene (reference sequence). CDR3 loop: CASRTGTGNTEAFF. The CDR3 bases are TGTGCCAGCAGGACCGGGACAGGGAACACTGAAGCTTTCTTT.

The V call is TRBV5-1, the J call TRBJ2-5; TRBD2 might be the D (6 bases). Germline lookup yields CDR1 SGHRS and CDR2 YFSETQ. The CDR3 contains 13 residues. V lost 7 bases, J lost 5 bases, and 15 bases lay in between. In DNA form, the CDR3 reads TGCGCCAGCGGGACTCCCTTGGGTGAGACCCAGTACTTC. Translated, it gives CASGTPLGETQYF.

The chain recombines TRBV29-1 with TRBJ1-1; TRBD1 might be the D (5 bases). Germline assignment: CDR1 SQVTM and CDR2 ANQGSEA. V was clipped by 3 bases and J by 1 base, with 21 bases between them. CDR3 size: 17 residues. The CDR3 spells CSVEGGGKVRRNTEAFF. The CDR3 region has the DNA TGCAGCGTTGAGGGGGGAGGGAAGGTGCGAAGGAACACTGAAGCTTTCTTT.

V usage is TRBV2 and J usage is TRBJ2-2, with D possibly TRBD2 on 7 matching bases. The CDR3 runs to 13 residues. Germline V gene sequence: CDR1 SNHLY, CDR2 FYNNEI. The ends were cut back, 8 bases at V and 4 bases at J, with 11 bases in the middle. This CDR3 reads CASSGGRTGELFF. The CDR3 DNA reads TGTGCCAGCTCCGGGGGGCGCACCGGGGAGCTGTTTTTT.

The rearrangement joins TRBV5-1 to TRBJ1-1; maybe TRBD1 (5 bases). The germline gives CDR1 SGHRS, CDR2 YFSETQ. The V end lost 0 bases, the J end lost 0 bases, and 9 bases lay between the germline ends. The CDR3 contains 15 residues. CDR3 protein: CASSLDARVNTEAFF. In DNA, the CDR3 is TGCGCCAGCAGCTTGGATGCCAGGGTGAACACTGAAGCTTTCTTT.

CDR3 sequence (DNA): TGTGCCAGCAGTGAAGCTCGGGACAGGGGAGCAGCTTTCTTT. This sequence encodes CASSEARDRGAAFF. The V gene is TRBV6-1, the J gene TRBJ1-1; 10 bases map to TRBD1. J was trimmed by 10 bases and V by 0 bases; bases with no gene match: 5. CDR1 and CDR2 (germline): MNHNS, SASEGT. This CDR3 is built from 14 residues.

V gene TRBV30 combines with J gene TRBJ2-1; tentative D call: TRBD1 (5 bases). Germline V gene data show CDR1 as GTSNPN and CDR2 as SVGIG (reference sequence). CDR3 length: 11 amino acids. In nucleotides, the CDR3 is TGTGCTTCGACAGACTACAATGAGCAGTTCTTC. Translating gives CASTDYNEQFF.

The chain recombines TRBV13 with TRBJ2-7; 13 bases map to TRBD2. Germline CDR1 PRHDT, CDR2 FYEKMQ (reference sequence). The CDR3 loop spans 16 amino acids. V shed 3 bases, J shed 4 bases, and the junction held 6 bases outside the gene matches. The CDR3 sequence is CASSFSGLAGPYEQYF. The CDR3 DNA sequence: TGTGCCAGCAGCTTTTCGGGACTAGCGGGACCATACGAGCAGTACTTC. Full variable domain (outside the CDR3, taken from reference TRBV13 and TRBJ2-7): AAGVIQSPRHLIKEKRETATLKCYPIPRHDTVYWYQQGPGQDPQFLISFYEKMQSDKGSIPDRFSAQQFSDYHSELNMSSLELGDSALYFCASSFSGLAGPYEQYFGPGTRLTVT.

The chain couples TRBV10-2 to TRBJ1-1; 8 bases align to TRBD1. CDR1 is WSHSY, CDR2 SAAADI, per germline. The CDR3 has 16 residues. The trim removed 7 bases at V and 3 bases at J, leaving 13 bases unmatched. CDR3: CASTTRAGGRYTEAFF. As DNA, the CDR3 is TGCGCCAGCACTACCCGGGCAGGGGGCAGGTACACTGAAGCTTTCTTT.

The V call is TRBV2, the J call TRBJ1-4; D is ambiguous. The CDR3 runs 16 residues. V dropped 2 bases and J dropped 4 bases, with 14 bases sitting between them. The germline CDR1 and CDR2 sequences are SNHLY and FYNNEI. The CDR3 nucleotides read TGTGCCAGCAGTGAATCTCTCAGTGATAATAATGAAAAACTGTTTTTT. This encodes CASSESLSDNNEKLFF.

J is TRBJ2-5 and V is TRBV5-5, with D tentatively TRBD2 (5 bases). The V end lost 0 bases, the J end lost 2 bases, and 8 bases lay between the germline ends. The CDR3 is 14 amino acids. Germline V gene sequence: CDR1 SGHKS, CDR2 YYEKEE (reference sequence). CDR3 nucleotide sequence: TGTGCCAGCAGCTTGGTCGGGAATCAAGAGACCCAGTACTTC. Amino acid sequence: CASSLVGNQETQYF.

The chain has TRBV29-1 and TRBJ2-7, with D tentatively TRBD1 (7 bases). Germline-derived CDR1 and CDR2 are SQVTM and ANQGSEA. This CDR3 has 13 amino acids. Deletions cut 5 bases from V and 3 bases from J, with 14 bases between. In DNA form, the CDR3 reads TGCAGCGTTCTTGGAGGGGGCAACTACGAGCAGTACTTC. Translating it yields CSVLGGGNYEQYF.

The chain is built from TRBV19 and TRBJ1-2, with 11 bases aligning to TRBD1. V lost 8 bases to trimming and J lost 2 bases; unmatched junction nucleotides: 7. The CDR3 consists of 15 residues. Germline V gives CDR1 LNHDA, CDR2 SQIVND (reference sequence). Here the CDR3 DNA reads TGTGCCAGTCTTCGGACAGGGGGCACAAACTATGGCTACACCTTC. Amino acids: CASLRTGGTNYGYTF.

Here the CDR3 reads CATSRTPGQGVFNYGYTF. The CDR3 nucleotides read TGTGCCACCAGCAGAACGCCGGGACAGGGGGTTTTCAACTATGGCTACACCTTC. The chain uses TRBV15 and TRBJ1-2, with 11 bases matching TRBD1. The CDR3 runs 18 residues. The J segment lost 2 bases and the V segment lost 2 bases, leaving 10 bases of the junction unmatched. Germline V lookup: CDR1 LNHNV, CDR2 YYDKDF (reference sequence).